These T cell receptor beta chains were read from a single sample in a study of T cells in Graves' hyperthyroidism and ophthalmopathy. TCRdb re-analysed the multiplex PCR reads in MiXCR, keeping a single row per CDR3 protein. The sample lists hundreds of thousands of distinct CDR3 sequences, 14% occurring once. Sequencing used blood. The receptors originated from a woman in her 30s with Graves' hyperthyroidism that later progressed to Graves' ophthalmopathy. Each CDR3 is given with its conserved first and last residue. A D gene is named only where the DNA matches it firmly. Expanded clones get a size class; other rows say once, few or many, or leave the size out.

clone_size j_call cdr3_length d_call v_call cdr3_aa cdr3_nt
many TRBJ2-2 15 NA TRBV5-1 CASRLDRPNTGELFF TGCGCCAGCAGGTTAGACAGGCCGAACACCGGGGAGCTGTTTTTT
NA TRBJ2-5 15 NA TRBV19 CASSLTGYLQETQYF TGTGCCAGTAGTTTGACAGGCTATCTGCAAGAGACCCAGTACTTC
many TRBJ1-2 14 NA TRBV10-2 CASSESKGIGGYTF TGCGCCAGCAGTGAGTCGAAGGGGATCGGTGGCTACACCTTC
few TRBJ2-1 16 NA TRBV12-3/TRBV12-4 CASSQRRGIAYNEQFF TGTGCCAGCAGTCAAAGGAGGGGAATAGCCTACAATGAGCAGTTCTTC
NA TRBJ2-1 14 NA TRBV7-9 CASSVDMAYNEQFF TGTGCCAGCTCGGTTGATATGGCCTACAATGAGCAGTTCTTC
many TRBJ1-4 17 TRBD1 TRBV10-3 CAISRQGPDSEHEKLFF TGTGCCATCAGTCGACAGGGACCAGACTCGGAGCATGAAAAACTGTTTTTT
NA TRBJ2-4 19 TRBD1 TRBV7-2 CASSPRGQGAALAKNIQYF TGTGCCAGCAGCCCACGAGGACAGGGGGCCGCACTAGCCAAAAACATTCAGTACTTC
many TRBJ1-2 15 TRBD1 TRBV20-1 CSASHPRGYGYGYTF TGCAGTGCTAGCCACCCCAGGGGGTACGGCTATGGCTACACCTTC
many TRBJ1-6 14 TRBD1 TRBV27 CASSRGQGDSPLHF TGTGCCAGCAGTAGGGGACAGGGCGATTCACCCCTCCACTTT
once TRBJ2-7 16 TRBD1 TRBV7-2 CASSSWTGGSPYEQYF TGTGCCAGCAGCTCCTGGACAGGAGGATCCCCCTACGAGCAGTACTTC
NA TRBJ1-2 14 NA TRBV12-3/TRBV12-4 CASSPEGRSYGYTF TGTGCCAGCAGCCCCGAAGGGCGGTCCTATGGCTACACCTTC
many TRBJ1-1 14 NA TRBV20-1 CSARGPPKGMDSFF TGCAGTGCTAGAGGGCCCCCCAAGGGTATGGACTCTTTCTTT
many TRBJ1-5 12 NA TRBV19 CATTTWDQPQHF TGTGCCACTACAACCTGGGATCAGCCCCAGCATTTT
NA TRBJ2-3 15 TRBD2 TRBV10-2 CASSRASGIGDTQYF TGCGCCAGCAGTAGGGCTAGCGGGATTGGGGATACGCAGTATTTT
many TRBJ2-7 15 NA TRBV20-1 CSGLAKTRASYEQYF TGCAGTGGCCTCGCCAAGACTAGGGCCTCCTACGAGCAGTACTTC
NA TRBJ2-7 15 TRBD2 TRBV9 CASSAREGLVYEQYF TGTGCCAGCAGCGCCAGGGAGGGCCTGGTCTACGAGCAGTACTTC
NA TRBJ2-7 14 NA TRBV5-1 CASSLLGLAYEQYF TGCGCCAGCAGCTTGCTAGGGCTAGCCTACGAGCAGTACTTC
few TRBJ2-1 15 NA TRBV4-3 CASSQDNGRHNEQFF TGCGCCAGCAGCCAAGATAACGGACGCCACAATGAGCAGTTCTTC
NA TRBJ2-1 16 TRBD2 TRBV11-3 CASITGLAGVNNEQFF TGTGCCAGCATAACGGGACTAGCGGGAGTGAACAATGAGCAGTTCTTC
many TRBJ2-1 15 TRBD2 TRBV9 CASSGGLALYNEQFF TGTGCCAGCAGCGGGGGACTAGCGCTCTACAATGAGCAGTTCTTC
NA TRBJ1-1 13 TRBD1 TRBV29-1 CSVQQGDGTEAFF TGCAGCGTCCAACAGGGGGACGGGACTGAAGCTTTCTTT
NA TRBJ2-5 16 TRBD1 TRBV2 CASSEAKAGGRETQYF TGTGCCAGCAGTGAAGCGAAGGCAGGGGGTCGGGAGACCCAGTACTTC
many TRBJ2-7 13 NA TRBV14 CASSQGTLYEQYF TGTGCCAGCAGCCAAGGGACACTATACGAGCAGTACTTC
few TRBJ2-2 15 NA TRBV30 CAWSLTLRLTGELFF TGTGCCTGGAGCCTTACCCTGAGGCTCACCGGGGAGCTGTTTTTT
many TRBJ2-7 12 NA TRBV12-3/TRBV12-4 CASMSRSYEQYF TGTGCCAGCATGTCACGATCTTACGAGCAGTACTTC
many TRBJ1-1 14 NA TRBV20-1 CSAWPGSSNTEAFF TGCAGTGCGTGGCCGGGCAGTTCGAACACTGAAGCTTTCTTT
few TRBJ2-1 14 NA TRBV24-1 CATSGAGLSNEQFF TGTGCCACCAGTGGGGCGGGACTCTCAAATGAGCAGTTCTTC
NA TRBJ2-7 14 NA TRBV10-2 CASSELTGSYEQYF TGCGCCAGCAGTGAACTCACGGGGTCCTACGAGCAGTACTTC
many TRBJ2-7 11 NA TRBV9 CASIGGSEQYF TGTGCCAGCATAGGGGGGAGCGAGCAGTACTTC
many TRBJ2-2 14 NA TRBV19 CASSIPGAAGELFF TGTGCCAGTAGTATCCCGGGGGCCGCCGGGGAGCTGTTTTTT
few TRBJ2-3 15 TRBD2 TRBV20-1 CSARPGTSMADTQYF TGCAGTGCTAGACCCGGGACTAGCATGGCAGATACGCAGTATTTT
many TRBJ2-1 15 TRBD1 TRBV2 CASSGRDRGFNEQFF TGTGCCAGCAGTGGCCGGGACAGGGGATTTAATGAGCAGTTCTTC
many TRBJ2-1 16 TRBD1 TRBV4-3 CASSQDAYGTGPRQFF TGCGCCAGCAGCCAAGATGCCTATGGGACAGGGCCGCGTCAGTTCTTC
NA TRBJ2-5 14 NA TRBV6-1 CASSLRGYLETQYF TGTGCCAGCAGCCTTCGGGGGTATTTGGAGACCCAGTACTTC
few TRBJ1-5 16 TRBD1 TRBV28 CASRHYSGTDNQPQHF TGTGCCAGCAGACATTATAGTGGGACAGACAATCAGCCCCAGCATTTT
NA TRBJ1-5 14 TRBD1 TRBV20-1 CSAVKTGVGQPQHF TGCAGTGCCGTAAAAACAGGGGTAGGTCAGCCCCAGCATTTT
many TRBJ1-2 10 NA TRBV28 CALYQGGYTF TGTGCCCTATACCAGGGGGGCTACACCTTC
NA TRBJ2-2 12 NA TRBV10-3 CAVDLGPGELFF TGTGCCGTGGACCTTGGCCCCGGGGAGCTGTTTTTT
NA TRBJ2-5 15 NA TRBV7-2 CASSLGRSSGQTQYF TGTGCCAGCAGCTTAGGGAGGAGTAGCGGACAGACCCAGTACTTC
many TRBJ2-2 14 NA TRBV6-1 CASRVTGNTGELFF TGTGCCAGCAGGGTGACAGGGAACACCGGGGAGCTGTTTTTT
NA TRBJ2-1 13 NA TRBV3-1 CASSSFGYNEQFF TGTGCCAGCAGCTCGTTTGGATACAATGAGCAGTTCTTC
many TRBJ1-1 15 NA TRBV18 CASSPPSRGGTEAFF TGTGCCAGCTCACCACCGTCACGGGGGGGCACTGAAGCTTTCTTT
few TRBJ2-1 19 TRBD2 TRBV20-1 CSARDVAGAFKPSYNEQFF TGCAGTGCTAGAGATGTAGCGGGAGCCTTCAAACCCTCCTACAATGAGCAGTTCTTC
NA TRBJ1-2 13 NA TRBV27 CASSDTGRDGYTF TGTGCCAGCAGTGACACAGGGAGGGACGGCTACACCTTC
NA TRBJ2-2 14 NA TRBV19 CASSTNLGAGELFF TGTGCCAGTAGTACCAACCTGGGCGCCGGGGAGCTGTTTTTT
few TRBJ1-2 17 TRBD1 TRBV7-9 CASSLLLATQGARGYTF TGTGCCAGCAGCCTCTTGCTTGCCACACAGGGGGCGCGTGGCTACACCTTC
few TRBJ1-1 14 NA TRBV12-3/TRBV12-4 CASCPYRDNTEAFF TGTGCCAGCTGCCCCTACAGGGATAACACTGAAGCTTTCTTT
NA TRBJ2-1 15 NA TRBV3-1 CASSHTSHRYNEQFF TGTGCCAGCAGCCACACGAGCCATCGCTACAATGAGCAGTTCTTC
many TRBJ1-4 15 NA TRBV6-5 CASSYRGSTNEKLFF TGTGCCAGCAGTTACAGAGGGTCAACTAATGAAAAACTGTTTTTT
many TRBJ2-7 17 NA TRBV7-2 CASSQDRSVFSSYEQYF TGTGCCAGCAGCCAGGACAGATCGGTCTTCAGCTCCTACGAGCAGTACTTC
many TRBJ2-7 13 TRBD1 TRBV30 CAWSMGTVYEQYF TGTGCCTGGAGTATGGGGACAGTCTACGAGCAGTACTTC
many TRBJ1-5 12 NA TRBV27 CASSQKNQPQHF TGTGCCAGCAGCCAGAAAAATCAGCCCCAGCATTTT
many TRBJ1-2 15 NA TRBV7-8 CASSTSRYRKYGYTF TGTGCCAGCAGTACTAGTCGCTACAGGAAGTATGGCTACACCTTC
many TRBJ1-1 14 NA TRBV19 CASRKPSMNTEAFF TGTGCCAGTCGCAAGCCTAGCATGAACACTGAAGCTTTCTTT
many TRBJ1-3 15 NA TRBV28 CASSLRPVSGNTIYF TGTGCCAGCAGTTTAAGGCCAGTCTCTGGAAACACCATATATTTT
many TRBJ2-1 13 TRBD2 TRBV6-1 CASSGRVAHEQFF TGTGCCTCGTCGGGGAGGGTTGCACATGAGCAGTTCTTC
many TRBJ2-7 15 NA TRBV30 CAWYGPLRVNYEQYF TGTGCCTGGTACGGACCCCTCAGGGTCAACTACGAGCAGTACTTC
few TRBJ1-3 13 NA TRBV30 CAYKQGAGNTIYF TGTGCCTACAAACAGGGAGCTGGAAACACCATATATTTT
many TRBJ2-5 15 NA TRBV6-1 CASSRLLDSQETQYF TGTGCCAGCAGTCGCCTTCTCGACAGCCAAGAGACCCAGTACTTC